Given below is one T cell receptor beta chain in context. The data were produced by immunoSEQ multiplex PCR, yet TCRdb's version contains in-frame clones alone and is incomplete. This repertoire shows some 19,000 clones, roughly 78% found once; its top ten account for 25% to 40%. The sample originates from a study of OX40 agonist ivuxolimab in advanced cancers. Study at large: Age averaged around 58 years (range about 20 to 80), and 70% to 85% were male. People who had prior anti-PD-1, anti-PD-L1 or anti-CTLA-4 therapy could take part, and approximately 44% had some. Two patients with cutaneous melanoma and one with hepatocellular carcinoma, three in total, showed partial responses.

This TCR was sampled from an adult with an advanced solid tumor such as melanoma, head and neck, liver or kidney cancer. Sample: CD4+ or CD8+ T cells sorted from blood, taken in a trial of the OX40 agonist ivuxolimab.

The CDR3 loop is CASAPVSEGIYYTEAFF. The DNA for the CDR3 is TGTGCCAGTGCCCCCGTCAGCGAGGGCATCTACTACACTGAAGCTTTCTTT. This chain connects TRBV27 to TRBJ1-1; D is ambiguous. V lost 9 bases, J lost 3 bases, and 26 bases lay in between. CDR3 length: 17 residues. Germline loops: CDR1 MNHEY, CDR2 SMNVEV (reference sequence).